A single TCR beta chain is shown here with its context. Sequencing was performed with immunoSEQ multiplex PCR; in TCRdb, only in-frame clones are kept and a portion is missing. Seen here are 60,000 to 65,000 clones, around 93% observed once, and the top ten hold 2.5% to 3.5%. The data belong to a study of T cell changes during pregnancy in multiple sclerosis. V dropped 6 bases and J dropped 4 bases, with 11 bases sitting between them. Germline CDR1 reads LNHNV; CDR2 reads YYDKDF (reference sequence). The CDR3 consists of 13 residues. Sequencing was performed on peripheral blood, taken in the second trimester of pregnancy. The rearrangement links TRBV15 to TRBJ2-3; D is uncertain. The receptor's source is a female donor in good health, enrolled as a control in a pregnancy study. Here the CDR3 reads CATRAVVADTQYF. DNA of the CDR3: TGTGCCACCAGGGCAGTGGTGGCAGATACGCAGTATTTT.